These 30 T cell receptor beta chains were sequenced from one sample in a study of T cells in Graves' hyperthyroidism and ophthalmopathy. TCR beta CDR3 regions were amplified from RNA transcripts. When the TCR CDR3 underwent first-round RT-PCR, the HTBI primer set was used. A single record per CDR3 protein comes from TCRdb applying MiXCR to the multiplex PCR reads. The sample consists of some 490,000 distinct CDR3 sequences, around 15% of them appearing once. The sample comprised blood. These receptor sequences come from a woman in her thirties with Graves' ophthalmopathy.

The chain combines TRBV6-9 with TRBJ2-4; D is ambiguous. CDR3 length equals 17 residues. The ends were cut back, 3 bases at V and 0 bases at J, with 15 bases in the middle. Germline lookup yields CDR1 MNHGY and CDR2 SVAAGI. DNA of the CDR3: TGTGCCAGCAGTTACTCGAAGGGCAGCCTAGCCAAAAACATTCAGTACTTC. Its protein is CASSYSKGSLAKNIQYF.

The chain couples TRBV14 to TRBJ2-1, with no clear D. V was shortened by 0 bases and J by 10 bases, with 22 bases between the two germline ends. This CDR3 is 17 amino acids long. Germline lookup yields CDR1 SGHDN and CDR2 FVKESK. The CDR3 loop is CASSQERMDPKQGEQFF. CDR3 coding DNA: TGTGCCAGCAGCCAAGAAAGGATGGACCCGAAACAAGGAGAGCAGTTCTTC. Together with reference TRBV14 and TRBJ2-1, the CDR3 gives the full variable domain: EAGVTQFPSHSVIEKGQTVTLRCDPISGHDNLYWYRRVMGKEIKFLLHFVKESKQDESGMPNNRFLAERTGGTYSTLKVQPAELEDSGVYFCASSQERMDPKQGEQFFGPGTRLTVL.

There are a few counts of this clonotype. The chain recombines TRBV6-2 or TRBV6-3 with TRBJ2-3, with a possible D match to TRBD1 (5 bases). The V end lost 6 bases, the J end lost 2 bases, and 18 bases lay between the germline ends. The CDR3 covers 16 residues. Looked up from germline, CDR1 is MNHEY and CDR2 is SVGEGT. The CDR3 region is CASSVNGHLSTDTQYF. The CDR3 DNA is TGTGCCAGCAGCGTCAATGGACACCTTTCCACAGATACGCAGTATTTT.

A few counts support this clonotype. Written as DNA, the CDR3 is TGCAGTGCTAGGAATGCCTCGGGGGGCCTCTACGAGCAGTACTTC. This translates into CSARNASGGLYEQYF. V and J are TRBV20-1 and TRBJ2-7; perhaps TRBD2 as D (7 bases). V was cut by 3 bases and J by 3 bases, with 18 bases left in between. The CDR3 is 15 amino acids. Per the germline V gene, CDR1 is DFQATT and CDR2 is SNEGSKA (reference sequence).

This clonotype was counted at least ten times. The chain joins TRBV7-9 to TRBJ2-5; D is perhaps TRBD2 (6 bases). Trimming removed 5 bases at V and 1 base at J, with 11 bases between. The CDR3 runs to 14 residues. Germline V lookup: CDR1 SEHNR, CDR2 FQNEAQ (reference sequence). In DNA, the CDR3 is TGTGCCAGCAGCCCCGGAGGGACCCAAGAGACCCAGTACTTC. Protein: CASSPGGTQETQYF.

This clonotype was detected many times. This chain links TRBV28 with TRBJ1-4; TRBD1 matches at 11 bases. This CDR3 contains 14 residues. J was trimmed by 8 bases and V by 4 bases; bases with no gene match: 3. CDR1 and CDR2 (germline): MDHEN, SYDVKM. CDR3 in amino acids: CASSSGQGAEKLFF. The CDR3 bases are TGTGCCAGCAGTTCAGGACAGGGGGCGGAAAAACTGTTTTTT.

The CDR3 is CAGNPTGIELYYGYTF. CDR3 bases: TGTGCCGGCAACCCCACAGGAATAGAATTATACTATGGCTACACCTTC. The V call is TRBV28, the J call TRBJ1-2; possibly TRBD1 for D (5 bases). The CDR3 extends over 16 amino acids. Germline V lookup: CDR1 MDHEN, CDR2 SYDVKM. V was trimmed by 11 bases and J by 3 bases, leaving 25 bases between them.

In its sample, this clonotype was seen many times. V gene TRBV29-1 combines with J gene TRBJ1-1; 7 positions agree with TRBD1. J gave up 9 bases and V 7 bases, and 11 bases lay outside the gene matches. Germline V gives CDR1 SQVTM, CDR2 ANQGSEA. The CDR3 totals 12 residues. The CDR3 loop is CSAGGQELKAFF. The CDR3 DNA follows: TGCAGCGCCGGCGGACAGGAGCTAAAAGCTTTCTTT.

This sequence joins TRBV9 and TRBJ2-1; TRBD2 agrees at 10 bases. V gave up 0 bases and J gave up 9 bases; unmatched junction bases: 12. Germline CDR1 reads SGDLS; CDR2 reads YYNGEE. The CDR3 spans 17 residues. The CDR3 DNA follows: TGTGCCAGCAGCGTAGAAGCGGGAGGGCCAGGCTGGAGTGAGCAGTTCTTC. This codes for CASSVEAGGPGWSEQFF.

This clonotype was counted between two and nine times. The J gene is TRBJ2-1, the V gene TRBV20-1, with TRBD2 identical over 9 bases. The CDR3 contains 15 residues. CDR1 and CDR2 (germline): DFQATT, SNEGSKA (reference sequence). The V and J ends lost 6 bases and 5 bases, in that order; junction bases with no gene match: 11. The CDR3 protein is CSAINSGRGDNEQFF. CDR3 coding DNA: TGCAGTGCAATCAATAGCGGGAGAGGCGACAATGAGCAGTTCTTC.

This clonotype was found many times. This rearrangement joins TRBV6-1 to TRBJ1-2, with D perhaps TRBD1 (6 bases). Trimming removed 3 bases at V and 5 bases at J, with 10 bases between. Germline assignment: CDR1 MNHNS and CDR2 SASEGT. The CDR3 has 13 residues. CDR3 region: CASSEPGTYGYTF. CDR3 DNA sequence: TGTGCCAGCAGTGAGCCGGGGACATATGGCTACACCTTC.

In its sample, this clonotype was seen a few times. The chain recombines TRBV24-1 with TRBJ2-7; TRBD2 matches at 7 bases. Germline V lookup: CDR1 KGHDR, CDR2 SFDVKD. Trimming cost V 4 bases and J 7 bases; bases outside gene matches: 6. The length of the CDR3 is 13 residues. The CDR3 DNA follows: TGTGCCACCAGTGAATTGGAAGCGGGGGAGCAGTACTTC. This translates into CATSELEAGEQYF.

This clonotype was seen at least ten times. The V call is TRBV7-2, the J call TRBJ2-5; D is undetermined. V lost 4 bases and J lost 3, with 18 bases in between. CDR3 length: 16 amino acids. The germline CDR1 and CDR2 sequences are SGHTA and FQGNSA. As DNA, the CDR3 is TGTGCCAGCAGCTCCCCACCAACGCAGATAAAAGAGACCCAGTACTTC. Protein sequence: CASSSPPTQIKETQYF.

This clonotype has a count of ten or more. V is TRBV15 and J is TRBJ2-3, with TRBD2 matching 11 bases. J gave up 2 bases and V 6 bases, and 4 bases lay outside the gene matches. This CDR3 comprises 15 residues. Germline CDR1 LNHNV, CDR2 YYDKDF (reference sequence). CDR3 region: CATRGLAEITDTQYF. The CDR3 DNA sequence: TGTGCCACCAGGGGACTAGCGGAGATCACAGATACGCAGTATTTT.

The sample holds many counts of this clonotype. The J gene is TRBJ1-5, the V gene TRBV20-1; D is unclear. The CDR3 runs to 13 residues. Germline V CDR1 and CDR2: DFQATT, SNEGSKA (reference sequence). Trimming cost V 4 bases and J 0 bases, with 7 bases left between them. CDR3 amino acids: CSATVYSNQPQHF. CDR3 nucleotides: TGCAGTGCTACGGTTTATAGCAATCAGCCCCAGCATTTT.

This clonotype has at least ten counts. The chain is built from TRBV6-2 or TRBV6-3 and TRBJ2-7; 8 bases agree with TRBD2. The V segment lost 0 bases and the J segment 8 bases; nucleotides outside the gene matches: 6. Germline CDR1 is MNHEY and CDR2 is SVGEGT. This CDR3 contains 14 residues. CDR3 residues: CASSYSEAGVKQYF. The CDR3 bases are TGTGCCAGCAGTTACTCCGAAGCGGGAGTGAAGCAGTACTTC.

At least ten counts were recorded for this clonotype. The chain has TRBV20-1 and TRBJ1-1; the D is unclear. Germline V gene lookup returns CDR1 DFQATT and CDR2 SNEGSKA (reference sequence). The length of the CDR3 is 11 residues. V dropped 5 bases and J dropped 3 bases, with 7 bases sitting between them. The DNA for the CDR3 is TGCAGTGCTCTCGGGGACACTGAAGCTTTCTTT. Amino acid sequence: CSALGDTEAFF.

Notes on this clonotype: One base away lies a much larger clone, so this may be a sequencing read error. The chain is built from TRBV13 and TRBJ2-7, with 9 bases lining up with TRBD1. Germline values: CDR1 PRHDT, CDR2 FYEKMQ (reference sequence). This CDR3 contains 15 residues. CDR3 loop: CAISSRDREGAEQYF. In nucleotides, the CDR3 is TGTGCCATCAGCTCTCGGGACAGGGAGGGAGCCGAGCAGTACTTC.

This chain connects TRBV10-3 to TRBJ2-1, with a tentative D call TRBD2 (5 bases). CDR1 and CDR2 from the germline V gene are ENHRY and SYGVKD. The CDR3 has 11 amino acids. Trimming pared 8 bases from V and 8 bases from J, leaving 10 bases between. CDR3 protein: CAIAQEDEQFF. The CDR3 DNA is TGTGCCATCGCCCAGGAGGATGAGCAGTTCTTC.

There are many counts of this clonotype. This chain joins TRBV20-1 and TRBJ2-5, with 8 bases fitting TRBD1. The V gene's germline CDR1 is DFQATT and CDR2 SNEGSKA (reference sequence). This CDR3 is built from 15 residues. V shed 0 bases, J shed 4 bases, and the junction held 7 bases outside the gene matches. CDR3 coding DNA: TGCAGTGCTAGAGATGCCCCAGGGGGCTCAGAGACCCAGTACTTC. It encodes CSARDAPGGSETQYF.

The chain carries TRBV14 and TRBJ2-1, with TRBD1 identical over 8 bases. With V trimmed by 0 bases and J by 2 bases, 3 bases remained unmatched. The CDR3 is made up of 16 amino acids. Looked up from germline, CDR1 is SGHDN and CDR2 is FVKESK. The CDR3 nucleotides are TGTGCCAGCAGCCAAGACCCGGGACAGGCCTACAATGAGCAGTTCTTC. It is translated as CASSQDPGQAYNEQFF.

This clonotype was observed many times. The chain joins TRBV27 to TRBJ2-7; perhaps TRBD1 as D (6 bases). The germline gives CDR1 MNHEY, CDR2 SMNVEV (reference sequence). V dropped 2 bases and J dropped 6 bases, with 11 bases sitting between them. CDR3 length: 13 amino acids. The CDR3 sequence: CASSLTDRTEQYF. The DNA of the CDR3 is TGTGCCAGCAGTTTAACGGACAGAACCGAGCAGTACTTC.

In this sample, this clonotype turned up a few times. This chain uses TRBV5-1 with TRBJ1-1, with D unresolved. V dropped 0 bases and J dropped 0 bases, with 9 bases sitting between them. CDR3 length equals 15 residues. Germline V gives CDR1 SGHRS, CDR2 YFSETQ. This CDR3 reads CASSLEPTMNTEAFF. The DNA of the CDR3 is TGCGCCAGCAGCTTGGAACCGACGATGAACACTGAAGCTTTCTTT. Based on the CDR3 plus reference TRBV5-1 and TRBJ1-1, the full variable domain is KAGVTQTPRYLIKTRGQQVTLSCSPISGHRSVSWYQQTPGQGLQFLFEYFSETQRNKGNFPGRFSGRQFSNSRSEMNVSTLELGDSALYLCASSLEPTMNTEAFFGQGTRLTVV.

Ten or more counts support this clonotype. The chain recombines TRBV12-3 or TRBV12-4 with TRBJ1-1; no reliable D call. Between the trimmed V and J ends, which lost 8 bases and 1 base, there was a span of 8 bases. CDR3 size: 12 residues. CDR3 DNA sequence: TGTGCCAGCCTGAGGGAGAACACTGAAGCTTTCTTT. As protein: CASLRENTEAFF.

This clonotype occurred many times. The chain is built from TRBV10-3 and TRBJ2-3, with 9 bases that match TRBD2. This CDR3 region has 16 residues. The germline gives CDR1 ENHRY, CDR2 SYGVKD. J lost 0 bases, V lost 4 bases, and 5 bases had no gene match. The CDR3 bases are TGTGCCATCAGTGGAAGCCTAGCGGGAAGCACAGATACGCAGTATTTT. This sequence encodes CAISGSLAGSTDTQYF.

This clonotype was recorded many times. This chain links TRBV28 with TRBJ2-7, with 8 positions matching TRBD1. The CDR3 is 13 residues long. V shed 5 bases, J shed 7 bases, and the junction held 7 bases outside the gene matches. CDR1 is MDHEN, CDR2 SYDVKM, per germline. DNA of the CDR3: TGTGCCAGCAGTCCGACGACAGGGGATGAGCAGTACTTC. It is translated as CASSPTTGDEQYF.

This clonotype was seen many times. J is TRBJ1-6 and V is TRBV3-1; D is ambiguous. Germline assignment: CDR1 LGHDT and CDR2 YNNKEL (reference sequence). The CDR3 runs to 15 residues. The V gene lost 1 base and the J gene lost 8 bases, with 12 bases spanning the gap. Here the CDR3 reads CASSQGLLNHSPLHF. CDR3 nucleotides: TGTGCCAGCAGCCAAGGACTGCTGAACCATTCACCCCTCCACTTT.

This clonotype has a count of ten or more. This rearrangement joins TRBV6-5 to TRBJ2-3; D is possibly TRBD1 or TRBD2 (5 bases each). Germline V gives CDR1 MNHEY, CDR2 SVGAGI. The CDR3 is 13 residues long. V lost 1 base and J 6 bases, leaving 8 bases between the germline ends. For the CDR3, the DNA is TGTGCCAGCAGTTACTTCAGGGAGGATACGCAGTATTTT. The encoded protein is CASSYFREDTQYF.

There are a few counts of this clonotype. The CDR3 region is CASSASATGELFF. As DNA, the CDR3 is TGTGCCAGCAGTGCTTCAGCCACCGGGGAGCTGTTTTTT. The chain joins TRBV2 to TRBJ2-2; D remains unclear. V was trimmed by 4 bases and J by 4 bases, leaving 7 bases between them. The CDR3 totals 13 residues. Looked up from germline, CDR1 is SNHLY and CDR2 is FYNNEI.

This clonotype was seen more than once but under ten times. V and J are TRBV4-3 and TRBJ2-7; no reliable D call. V dropped 0 bases and J dropped 3 bases, with 6 bases sitting between them. This CDR3 contains 13 residues. Germline V gene lookup returns CDR1 LGHNA and CDR2 YSLEER. This CDR3 is CASSQDQFYEQYF. DNA of the CDR3: TGCGCCAGCAGCCAAGATCAGTTCTACGAGCAGTACTTC.